This T cell receptor beta chain was observed in a study of cytomegalovirus exposure and HLA in healthy donors. Points from the study as a whole: A few V segments could not be told apart, such as TRBV6-2 and TRBV6-3, and were left out.

CDR3 size: 15 residues. V gave up 5 bases and J gave up 4 bases; unmatched junction bases: 4. The V gene's germline CDR1 is SGHAT and CDR2 FQNNGV. 13 Jbeta primers and 60 Vbeta primers were used for the PCR. TCRdb keeps only in-frame clones here, not all; method: immunoSEQ multiplex PCR. The table has about 170,000 clones, roughly 70% seen once. Notes on this clone: The antigen remains undetermined.

The J gene is TRBJ1-6, the V gene TRBV11-2, with 8 positions matching TRBD1. This receptor was identified in a woman under 30 in good health and CMV-seropositive. The sequencing sample was made of PBMCs. The CDR3 protein is CASSRGQAYNSPLHF. CDR3 coding DNA: TGTGCCAGCAGCAGGGGACAGGCATATAATTCACCCCTCCACTTT.